The following is a TCR beta chain sequence with its context. This clone's antigen is unknown. The sample holds no much larger clone one base away, and base qualities are not on file. From V the trimming removes 6 bases and from J it removes 0 bases, while the gene matches leave 20 bases of the junction unaccounted for. Measured from the cysteine to the phenylalanine, the CDR3 is 19 residues long. Left in the record is the CDR3 DNA by itself, 57 bases read in frame from the first base. CDR1 MGHRA and CDR2 YSYEKL are derived from the germline V gene. These data are taken from a study of T-cell reconstitution after alpha-beta-depleted transplantation in children (dated by TCRdb to 2015 to 2016). At the level of the whole study: T-cell immune reconstitution after TCRalphabeta/CD19-depleted allogeneic hematopoietic cell transplantation in children was quantitatively tracked in the study by means of TCR repertoire profiling.

The library was made by PCR. Sequencing instrument: Illumina HiSeq 2500. To normalize quantification of the TCRbeta repertoire, the TCR libraries were built with molecular barcoding that relied on unique molecular identifiers. TCRdb took the public reads, trimmed them with fastp at Q25, ran MiXCR for clone calling and kept in-frame beta chains. Entries that share a CDR3 protein sequence are merged under the most common genes and DNA. The sample records 750,000 to 950,000 distinct CDR3 sequences, about 16% of which are singletons. The ten largest clones take up around 5.3% of the sample. Sample treatment or condition, as interpreted from the label and publication: allogeneic hematopoietic cell transplantation with graft depleted of TCRalphabeta T cells and CD19 B cells. The transplant recipients were children given TCRalphabeta/CD19-depleted allogeneic hematopoietic cell grafts. Study-level results and caveats: The apparently early recovery of alphabetaT-cell counts about two months after transplant reportedly depended on only several hundred rapidly expanded clones that came from non-depleted graft cells. Hyperexpanded clone frequencies declined over subsequent months; after one year, T-cell counts and TCRbeta diversity were mostly attributed to newly produced T cells. The high TCRbeta diversity at day 60 in some patients was ascribed to recipient T cells and intrathymic progenitors that had survived conditioning.

Here the sequenced sample was PBMCs, mostly from graft donor cells, taken 360 days after TCRalphabeta/CD19-depleted stem cell transplant. The rearrangement joined TRBV4-1 to TRBJ2-7, with 7 bases matching TRBD1. The sequence came from a male patient aged 10 to 17 who had a stem cell transplant for acute lymphoblastic leukemia, so the T cells may come from the graft donor. The sequenced DNA: TGCGCCAGCAGGCCACTTTGGCGTACAGGGGAATTTCGCTCCTACGAGCAGTACTTC. This sequence encodes CASRPLWRTGEFRSYEQYF.